One sample yielded the 9 T cell receptor beta chains listed below, sequenced in a study of B cell selection in AIRE deficiency. The regulatory T cell sort gate was CD4+CD25hiCD127low/negative. Sequencing was performed with immunoSEQ multiplex PCR; in TCRdb, only in-frame clones are kept and a portion is missing. This sample has about 18,000 clones, with about 92% found just once. Sequences were obtained from CD4+CD25+ Tregs sorted from PBMCs. The receptors shown here come from a human donor in good health.

The genes are TRBV28 and TRBJ1-4; TRBD1 agrees at 7 bases. V dropped 2 bases and J dropped 3; count of bases not matched to a gene: 0. Looked up from germline, CDR1 is MDHEN and CDR2 is SYDVKM. The CDR3 length is 14 residues. The CDR3 DNA reads TGTGCCAGCAGTTTACAGGGGGCTAATGAAAAACTGTTTTTT. Encoded protein: CASSLQGANEKLFF.

The chain couples TRBV15 to TRBJ1-2, with 7 bases identical to TRBD1. In germline, CDR1 is LNHNV, CDR2 YYDKDF (reference sequence). The CDR3 consists of 12 residues. The junction had 7 bases not matched to a gene; V was cut back by 3 bases and J by 12 bases. The CDR3 protein is CATSRTGTEHTF. The CDR3 DNA follows: TGTGCCACCAGCAGGACAGGGACAGAACACACCTTC. Supplemented by reference TRBV15 and TRBJ1-2, the full variable domain reads DAMVIQNPRYQVTQFGKPVTLSCSQTLNHNVMYWYQQKSSQAPKLLFHYYDKDFNNEADTPDNFQSRRPNTSFCFLDIRSPGLGDTAMYLCATSRTGTEHTFGSGTRLTVV.

The CDR3 reads CASSRQTGEDTQYF. For the CDR3, the DNA is TGTGCCAGCAGCCGCCAGACAGGGGAGGATACGCAGTATTTT. V gene TRBV4-2 combines with J gene TRBJ2-3, with TRBD1 identical over 8 bases. V shed 4 bases and J 6 bases; nucleotides not matched to a gene: 6. Per germline, CDR1 LGHNA and CDR2 YNFKEQ. This CDR3 is built from 14 residues.

The J gene is TRBJ2-7, the V gene TRBV7-9; perhaps TRBD1 as D (6 bases). Germline V gene lookup returns CDR1 SEHNR and CDR2 FQNEAQ (reference sequence). The CDR3 length is 14 residues. The ends were cut back, 3 bases at V and 2 bases at J, with 11 bases in the middle. The CDR3 sequence: CASSFGQGPYEQYF. CDR3 DNA: TGTGCCAGCAGCTTTGGTCAGGGGCCCTACGAGCAGTACTTC.

V and J are TRBV18 and TRBJ2-7; D call uncertain. V lost 2 bases and J lost 3, with 2 bases in between. CDR3 length: 11 residues. Germline V CDR1 and CDR2: KGHSH, LQKENI. The CDR3 protein is CASSPGYEQYF. The CDR3 DNA reads TGTGCCAGCTCACCAGGCTACGAGCAGTACTTC.

The chain has TRBV19 and TRBJ1-1; a possible D gene is TRBD1 (5 bases). The CDR3 spans 14 residues. Trimming took off 2 bases at V and 4 bases at J, with 11 bases between the two ends. CDR1 and CDR2 from the germline V gene are LNHDA and SQIVND (reference sequence). Here the CDR3 DNA reads TGTGCCAGTAGTATAAGGCCAGGGTTCACTGAAGCTTTCTTT. The encoded protein is CASSIRPGFTEAFF.

This sequence joins TRBV7-2 and TRBJ2-7, with D unresolved. This CDR3 contains 14 residues. In germline, CDR1 is SGHTA, CDR2 FQGNSA. Trimming pared 2 bases from V and 2 bases from J, leaving 10 bases between. CDR3: CASSLLGSPYEQYF. The CDR3 DNA is TGTGCCAGCAGCTTACTTGGCAGTCCCTACGAGCAGTACTTC.

The V call is TRBV11-2, the J call TRBJ1-6; TRBD1 agrees at 8 bases. CDR3 size: 15 residues. V lost 4 bases and J lost 10; bases outside the gene matches: 9. The germline CDR1 and CDR2 sequences are SGHAT and FQNNGV. In nucleotides, the CDR3 is TGTGCCAGCAGCTCCCTGGACAGGGTTGGGTCACCCCTCCACTTT. As protein: CASSSLDRVGSPLHF.

The rearrangement uses TRBV28 and TRBJ2-7, with D possibly TRBD1 on 6 matching bases. Between the trimmed V and J ends, which lost 6 bases and 1 base, there was a span of 10 bases. From germline, CDR1 is MDHEN and CDR2 SYDVKM. This CDR3 spans 13 amino acids. The CDR3 bases are TGTGCCAGCAGACCTGACAGGTCCTACGAGCAGTACTTC. It yields the protein CASRPDRSYEQYF.